This is a list of T cell receptor beta chains from one sample in a study of blood T cell repertoires in COVID-19. TCRdb's copy holds only in-frame clones and misses some; the assay was immunoSEQ multiplex PCR. The table records about 170,000 clones, 90% to 95% of them present only once. The sequencing sample was made of peripheral blood. These receptors came from a man aged 50 to 59 with acute or convalescent COVID-19. Both conserved end residues are part of each CDR3. The D gene is left open where the match is weak. Clone size appears in some rows only: once, few, many, or a class for an expanded clone.

CDR3aa | CDR3nt | j_gene | v_gene | d_gene | abundance
CASSLGQGNEQFF | TGTGCCAGCAGCCTGGGACAGGGCAATGAGCAGTTCTTC | TRBJ2-1 | TRBV7-3 | TRBD1 | NA
CASSHGDILNTEAFF | TGCGCCAGCAGCCACGGGGACATACTCAACACTGAAGCTTTCTTT | TRBJ1-1 | TRBV4-1 | NA | few
CASNSDSAGWNYGYTF | TGTGCCAGCAACTCGGATTCGGCAGGGTGGAACTATGGCTACACCTTC | TRBJ1-2 | TRBV5-4 | NA | NA
CASRQGEENYGYTF | TGTGCCAGCAGACAGGGGGAGGAAAACTATGGCTACACCTTC | TRBJ1-2 | TRBV6-5 | TRBD1 | NA
CASSLRGDSPLHF | TGTGCCAGCAGCTTACGGGGTGATTCACCCCTCCACTTT | TRBJ1-6 | TRBV13 | NA | NA
CASTATGGMNTEAFF | TGTGCCAGCACCGCGACAGGGGGCATGAACACTGAAGCTTTCTTT | TRBJ1-1 | TRBV27 | TRBD1 | NA
CSALLARSTDTQYF | TGCAGCGCACTACTAGCGCGAAGCACAGATACGCAGTATTTT | TRBJ2-3 | TRBV29-1 | TRBD2 | NA
CASSLNLGTNTQYF | TGTGCCAGCAGCTTAAATCTTGGGACTAATACGCAGTATTTT | TRBJ2-3 | TRBV7-2 | TRBD2 | NA
CASSPKQGAPIGAFF | TGTGCCAGTAGCCCTAAACAGGGGGCGCCGATTGGCGCTTTCTTT | TRBJ1-1 | TRBV19 | TRBD1 | NA
CASSLPQGTGNTIYF | TGTGCCAGCAGTTTACCTCAGGGAACTGGAAACACCATATATTTT | TRBJ1-3 | TRBV28 | NA | NA
CASSDRGRGDTEAFF | TGTGCCAGCAGCGACAGGGGGCGCGGGGACACTGAAGCTTTCTTT | TRBJ1-1 | TRBV28 | TRBD1 | few
CASSYKASGAIYEQYF | TGTGCCAGCAGTTACAAGGCTAGCGGGGCCATTTACGAGCAGTACTTC | TRBJ2-7 | TRBV6-5 | TRBD2 | NA
CASRFRGRNTDTQYF | TGTGCCAGCAGGTTCAGGGGGCGAAACACAGATACGCAGTATTTT | TRBJ2-3 | TRBV27 | TRBD1 | NA
CASSPTGATNEKLFF | TGTGCCAGCTCACCGACGGGAGCAACTAATGAAAAACTGTTTTTT | TRBJ1-4 | TRBV18 | NA | NA
CASSQIRFRTENSPLHF | TGCGCCAGCAGCCAAATCCGGTTTAGGACAGAAAATTCACCCCTCCACTTT | TRBJ1-6 | TRBV4-3 | NA | NA
CASSPASGNTEAFF | TGTGCCAGCAGCCCTGCGTCGGGGAACACTGAAGCTTTCTTT | TRBJ1-1 | TRBV3-1/TRBV3-2 | NA | NA
CASSLLTGAYTEAFF | TGTGCCAGCAGCTTATTAACCGGAGCCTACACTGAAGCTTTCTTT | TRBJ1-1 | TRBV11-1 | NA | NA
CASSATDSGNTIYF | TGTGCCAGCAGCGCGACAGACTCTGGAAACACCATATATTTT | TRBJ1-3 | TRBV9 | NA | NA
CASSRAGGNTYNEQFF | TGTGCCAGCAGCCGAGCGGGGGGCAACACCTACAATGAGCAGTTCTTC | TRBJ2-1 | TRBV7-3 | TRBD2 | NA
CSASGIYGYTF | TGCAGTGCCTCAGGGATTTATGGCTACACCTTC | TRBJ1-2 | TRBV20-1 | NA | once
CASSLAWRGDTQYF | TGTGCCAGCAGCTTAGCCTGGCGGGGAGATACGCAGTATTTT | TRBJ2-3 | TRBV7-9 | NA | NA
CASSYFGLAGENEQFF | TGTGCCAGCAGTTACTTTGGGCTAGCGGGAGAGAATGAGCAGTTCTTC | TRBJ2-1 | TRBV6-6 | TRBD2 | NA
CASKNRTGVISPLHF | TGTGCCAGCAAAAATAGGACAGGGGTAATCTCACCCCTCCACTTT | TRBJ1-6 | TRBV2 | TRBD1 | NA
CASNQDRPNTGELFF | TGTGCCAGCAACCAGGACAGGCCTAACACCGGGGAGCTGTTTTTT | TRBJ2-2 | TRBV28 | TRBD1 | NA
CASIAQLGPGNTIYF | TGTGCCAGCATTGCACAGCTGGGTCCTGGAAACACCATATATTTT | TRBJ1-3 | TRBV6-5 | NA | NA
CASSSGQGANEKLFF | TGTGCCAGCAGCTCTGGACAGGGTGCTAATGAAAAACTGTTTTTT | TRBJ1-4 | TRBV7-9 | TRBD1 | NA
CASSRTDNSPLHF | TGTGCCAGTAGTCGGACAGATAATTCACCCCTCCACTTT | TRBJ1-6 | TRBV19 | NA | NA
CASSPTGAGETQYF | TGTGCCAGCAGCCCGACAGGGGCTGGGGAGACCCAGTACTTC | TRBJ2-5 | TRBV5-4 | TRBD1 | NA
CASRGTVDQPQHF | TGTGCCAGCAGGGGGACAGTCGATCAGCCCCAGCATTTT | TRBJ1-5 | TRBV12-3/TRBV12-4 | TRBD1 | NA
CASIPRVNYGYTF | TGTGCCAGCATTCCCAGGGTCAACTATGGCTACACCTTC | TRBJ1-2 | TRBV6-5 | NA | once
CASSSHGPAGSYEQYF | TGTGCCAGCAGTTCACATGGGCCCGCGGGATCCTACGAGCAGTACTTC | TRBJ2-7 | TRBV5-5 | NA | NA
CASSSRPGSPLHF | TGTGCCAGCAGTTCCCGGCCGGGTTCACCCCTCCACTTT | TRBJ1-6 | TRBV28 | NA | NA
CASSQGGLAGSYNEQFF | TGTGCCAGCAGCCAGGGTGGACTAGCGGGGTCCTACAATGAGCAGTTCTTC | TRBJ2-1 | TRBV3-1/TRBV3-2 | TRBD2 | few
CASSLQGRQETQYF | TGTGCCAGCAGCTTGCAGGGTCGCCAAGAGACCCAGTACTTC | TRBJ2-5 | TRBV7-3 | NA | NA
CASSLVQGSTYEQYF | TGTGCCAGCAGCTTAGTTCAGGGCAGTACTTACGAGCAGTACTTC | TRBJ2-7 | TRBV7-9 | NA | NA
CASSLEAGGNYGYTF | TGCGCCAGCAGCTTGGAGGCGGGAGGTAACTATGGCTACACCTTC | TRBJ1-2 | TRBV5-1 | NA | NA
CASSGTGLSGANVLTF | TGTGCCAGTAGTGGGACAGGTCTCTCTGGGGCCAACGTCCTGACTTTC | TRBJ2-6 | TRBV19 | TRBD1 | NA
CASSLQGSDTQYF | TGCGCCAGCAGCCTACAGGGGTCAGATACGCAGTATTTT | TRBJ2-3 | TRBV5-1 | TRBD1 | NA
CASSLKTGRHSEKLFF | TGTGCCAGCAGCTTAAAGACAGGGCGACATAGTGAAAAACTGTTTTTT | TRBJ1-4 | TRBV7-2 | TRBD1 | NA
CASSQDPGLAVTGELFF | TGCGCCAGCAGCCAAGATCCGGGACTAGCGGTAACCGGGGAGCTGTTTTTT | TRBJ2-2 | TRBV4-1 | TRBD2 | once
CASSSRTSGGTNTGELFF | TGTGCCAGCAGCTCGCGGACTAGCGGGGGGACTAACACCGGGGAGCTGTTTTTT | TRBJ2-2 | TRBV11-2 | TRBD2 | NA
CASSFRAKGEDYGYTF | TGTGCCAGCAGCTTCCGGGCAAAAGGGGAGGACTATGGCTACACCTTC | TRBJ1-2 | TRBV5-8 | NA | NA
CASRGGGPYEQYF | TGCGCCAGTAGGGGGGGAGGACCCTACGAGCAGTACTTC | TRBJ2-7 | TRBV5-1 | NA | NA
CASSSGLHGNTIYF | TGTGCCAGCAGTTCGGGACTTCATGGAAACACCATATATTTT | TRBJ1-3 | TRBV6-5 | NA | NA
CSVEVSGAGDTQYF | TGCAGCGTTGAAGTGTCAGGGGCGGGAGATACGCAGTATTTT | TRBJ2-3 | TRBV29-1 | NA | NA
CASSLGSRGGNQPQHF | TGTGCCAGCAGCTTGGGATCGCGAGGAGGCAATCAGCCCCAGCATTTT | TRBJ1-5 | TRBV5-6 | NA | NA
CATSSRLGNEQFF | TGTGCCACCAGCTCGCGGCTGGGCAATGAGCAGTTCTTC | TRBJ2-1 | TRBV15 | NA | NA
CASSSGGEQFF | TGTGCCAGCAGCTCCGGAGGAGAGCAGTTCTTC | TRBJ2-1 | TRBV5-8 | NA | NA
CASSIGLHSNQPQHF | TGTGCCAGTAGTATTGGGCTCCATAGCAATCAGCCCCAGCATTTT | TRBJ1-5 | TRBV19 | NA | NA
CASSVATDGGGEASYEQYF | TGTGCCAGCAGCGTAGCTACGGACGGTGGGGGGGAGGCCTCCTACGAGCAGTACTTC | TRBJ2-7 | TRBV9 | TRBD2 | NA
CASSLQGLGEQYF | TGTGCCAGCAGCCTACAGGGATTGGGCGAGCAGTACTTC | TRBJ2-7 | TRBV7-3 | NA | NA
CASSEYGTMSGYTF | TGTGCCAGCAGTGAATATGGGACAATGAGTGGCTACACCTTC | TRBJ1-2 | TRBV2 | NA | NA
CASSSGRGGSENTEAFF | TGTGCCAGCAGCTCAGGCCGGGGGGGTAGCGAGAACACTGAAGCTTTCTTT | TRBJ1-1 | TRBV5-4 | NA | NA
CASSQKGLAGSSYEQYF | TGCGCCAGCAGCCAAAAGGGACTAGCGGGGAGCTCCTACGAGCAGTACTTC | TRBJ2-7 | TRBV5-1 | TRBD2 | NA
CASIDRGGSGETQYF | TGTGCCAGCATCGACCGGGGGGGCTCAGGGGAGACCCAGTACTTC | TRBJ2-5 | TRBV7-2 | TRBD2 | NA